This T cell receptor beta chain was identified during a study of CD8 T cells in ankylosing spondylitis. Study-wide points: It appeared that ankylosing spondylitis blood was characterized by a TCR beta motif of 8 or 9 highly homologous variants. Clones linked to the disease showed a CD8+ phenotype. They occurred at relatively low frequencies in peripheral blood.

With molecular barcodes, quantitative 5'-RACE was used to make the TCR beta libraries. TCRdb reprocessed the 5' RACE reads via MiXCR and lists one record per CDR3 protein. The data show approximately 220,000 distinct CDR3 sequences, around 16% seen once. The length of the CDR3 is 18 residues. Comments on this clonotype: Its matching antigen is unknown.

This receptor was obtained from a male donor with ankylosing spondylitis. The chain carries TRBV21-1 and TRBJ1-6; the table names TRBD1, a call not compared with the DNA. TRBV21-1 is listed as a pseudogene. The material sequenced was blood, either unsorted or a sorted T cell fraction (not recorded which). The CDR3 DNA follows: TGTGCCAGCACCGACCCCGGGACAAACCTATCTCATAATTCACCCCTCCACTTT. Translating it yields CASTDPGTNLSHNSPLHF.